One and the same sample provided the 2 T cell receptor beta chains below, sequenced in a study of graft-versus-host responses after intestinal transplantation. Their antigens are not known. The table came from immunoSEQ multiplex PCR; TCRdb's copy has only in-frame clones and leaves some out. The sample contains some 130,000 clones, roughly nine tenths of which appear only once. The starting material was unstimulated CD4+ T cells sorted from spleen or lymph node cells, obtained before intestinal transplant. These receptors came from a human donor who received an intestinal transplant.

The V and J genes are TRBV14 and TRBJ1-4; D is ambiguous. Trimming stripped 1 base from V and 6 bases from J, with 12 bases between. CDR3 length: 15 residues. Germline CDR1 reads SGHDN; CDR2 reads FVKESK. The CDR3 protein is CASSQGVGFYEKLFF. Here the CDR3 DNA reads TGTGCCAGCAGCCAAGGCGTGGGGTTTTATGAAAAACTGTTTTTT. Looking up the rest from reference TRBV14 and TRBJ1-4 gives the full variable domain: EAGVTQFPSHSVIEKGQTVTLRCDPISGHDNLYWYRRVMGKEIKFLLHFVKESKQDESGMPNNRFLAERTGGTYSTLKVQPAELEDSGVYFCASSQGVGFYEKLFFGSGTQLSVL.

V is TRBV5-1 and J is TRBJ1-2; 8 bases line up with TRBD1. CDR3 length equals 15 residues. The V and J ends lost 2 bases and 4 bases, in that order; junction bases with no gene match: 7. The germline gives CDR1 SGHRS, CDR2 YFSETQ. The CDR3 here is CASSLQGDPSYGYTF. The CDR3 DNA follows: TGCGCCAGCAGCTTACAGGGGGACCCATCCTATGGCTACACCTTC.